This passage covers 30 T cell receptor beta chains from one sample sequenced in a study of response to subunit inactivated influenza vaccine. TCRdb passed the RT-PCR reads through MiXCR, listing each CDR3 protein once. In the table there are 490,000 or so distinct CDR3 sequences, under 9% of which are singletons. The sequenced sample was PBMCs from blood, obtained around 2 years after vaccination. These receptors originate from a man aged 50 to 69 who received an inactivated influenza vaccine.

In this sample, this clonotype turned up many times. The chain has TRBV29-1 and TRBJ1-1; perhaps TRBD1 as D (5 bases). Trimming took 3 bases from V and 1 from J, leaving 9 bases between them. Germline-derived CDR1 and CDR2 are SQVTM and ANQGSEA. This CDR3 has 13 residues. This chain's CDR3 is CSVDPRENTEAFF. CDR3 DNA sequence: TGCAGCGTTGACCCCAGGGAGAACACTGAAGCTTTCTTT.

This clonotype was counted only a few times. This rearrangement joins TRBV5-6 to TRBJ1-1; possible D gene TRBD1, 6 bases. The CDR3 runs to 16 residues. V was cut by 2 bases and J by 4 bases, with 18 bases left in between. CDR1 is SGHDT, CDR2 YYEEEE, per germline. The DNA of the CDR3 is TGTGCCAGCAGCTTCCCGCGCAGGGGCGCGGGCACTGAAGCTTTCTTT. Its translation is CASSFPRRGAGTEAFF.

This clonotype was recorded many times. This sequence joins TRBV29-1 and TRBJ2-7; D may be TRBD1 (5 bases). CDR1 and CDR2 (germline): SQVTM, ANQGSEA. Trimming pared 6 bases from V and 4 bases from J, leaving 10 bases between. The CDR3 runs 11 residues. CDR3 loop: CSVATAYEQYF. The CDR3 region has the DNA TGCAGCGTAGCGACAGCATACGAGCAGTACTTC.

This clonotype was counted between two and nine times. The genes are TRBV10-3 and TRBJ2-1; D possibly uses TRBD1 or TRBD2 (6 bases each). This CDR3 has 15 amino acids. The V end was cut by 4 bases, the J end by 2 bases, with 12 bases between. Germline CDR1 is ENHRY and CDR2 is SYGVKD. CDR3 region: CAISVLGGAYNEQFF. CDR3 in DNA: TGTGCCATCAGTGTTCTGGGGGGCGCCTACAATGAGCAGTTCTTC.

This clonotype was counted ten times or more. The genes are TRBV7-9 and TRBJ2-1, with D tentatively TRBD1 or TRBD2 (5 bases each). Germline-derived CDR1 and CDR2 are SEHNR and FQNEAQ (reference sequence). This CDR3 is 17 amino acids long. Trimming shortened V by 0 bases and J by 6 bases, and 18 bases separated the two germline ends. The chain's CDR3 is CASSLARDLGWANEQFF. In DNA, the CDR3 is TGTGCCAGCAGCTTAGCTCGGGACCTAGGCTGGGCCAATGAGCAGTTCTTC. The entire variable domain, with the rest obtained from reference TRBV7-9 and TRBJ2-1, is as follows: DTGVSQNPRHKITKRGQNVTFRCDPISEHNRLYWYRQTLGQGPEFLTYFQNEAQLEKSRLLSDRFSAERPKGSFSTLEIQRTEQGDSAMYLCASSLARDLGWANEQFFGPGTRLTVL.

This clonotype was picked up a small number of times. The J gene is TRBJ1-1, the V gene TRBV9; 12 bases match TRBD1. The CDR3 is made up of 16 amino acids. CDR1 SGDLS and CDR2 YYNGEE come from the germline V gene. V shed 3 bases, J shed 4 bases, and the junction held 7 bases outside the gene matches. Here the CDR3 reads CASSDRDRGPATEAFF. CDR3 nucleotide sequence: TGTGCCAGCAGCGACCGGGACAGGGGGCCCGCCACTGAAGCTTTCTTT.

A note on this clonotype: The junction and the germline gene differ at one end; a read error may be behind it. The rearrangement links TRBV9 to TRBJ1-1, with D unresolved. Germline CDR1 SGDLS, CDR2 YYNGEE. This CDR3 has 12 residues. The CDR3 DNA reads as TGTGCCAGCAGTAACACCAACACTGAAGCTTTATTT. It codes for CASSNTNTEALF.

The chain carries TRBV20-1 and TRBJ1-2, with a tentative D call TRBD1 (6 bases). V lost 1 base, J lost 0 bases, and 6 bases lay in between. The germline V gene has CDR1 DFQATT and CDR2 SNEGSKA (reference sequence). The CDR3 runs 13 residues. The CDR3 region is CSARGTANYGYTF. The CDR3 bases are TGCAGTGCTAGAGGGACAGCTAACTATGGCTACACCTTC.

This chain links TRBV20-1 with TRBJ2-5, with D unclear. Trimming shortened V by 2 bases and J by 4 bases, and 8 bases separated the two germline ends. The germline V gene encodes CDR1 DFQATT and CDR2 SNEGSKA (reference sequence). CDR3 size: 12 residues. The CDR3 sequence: CSARSSGETQYF. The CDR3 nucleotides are TGCAGTGCTAGATCCTCGGGAGAGACCCAGTACTTC.

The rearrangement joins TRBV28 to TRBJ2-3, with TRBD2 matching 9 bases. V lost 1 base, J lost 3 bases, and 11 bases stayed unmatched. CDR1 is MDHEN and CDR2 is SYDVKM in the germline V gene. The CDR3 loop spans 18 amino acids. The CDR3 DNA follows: TGTGCCAGCAGTTTATTTTTTGGCCTAGCGGGGAGTACAGATACGCAGTATTTT. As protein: CASSLFFGLAGSTDTQYF.

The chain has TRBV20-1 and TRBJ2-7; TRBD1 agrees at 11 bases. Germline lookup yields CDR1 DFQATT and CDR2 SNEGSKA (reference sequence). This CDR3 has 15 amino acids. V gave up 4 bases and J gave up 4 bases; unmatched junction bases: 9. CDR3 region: CSANAGQGARYEQYF. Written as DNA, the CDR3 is TGCAGTGCTAATGCTGGACAGGGGGCTAGGTACGAGCAGTACTTC.

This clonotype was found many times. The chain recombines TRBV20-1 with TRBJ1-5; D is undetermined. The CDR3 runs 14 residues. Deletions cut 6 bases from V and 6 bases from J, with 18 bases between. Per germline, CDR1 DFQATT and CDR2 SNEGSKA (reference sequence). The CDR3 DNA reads TGCAGTGCGATCCTCCCCGTGCCCGGTCAGCCCCAGCATTTT. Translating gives CSAILPVPGQPQHF.

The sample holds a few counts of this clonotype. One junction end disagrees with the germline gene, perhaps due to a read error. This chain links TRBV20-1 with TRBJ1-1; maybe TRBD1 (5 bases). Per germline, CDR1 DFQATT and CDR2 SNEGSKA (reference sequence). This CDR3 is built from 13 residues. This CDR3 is CSAGDSSRAEAFF. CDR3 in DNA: TGCAGTGCTGGAGACAGTTCTCGCGCTGAAGCTTTCTTT.

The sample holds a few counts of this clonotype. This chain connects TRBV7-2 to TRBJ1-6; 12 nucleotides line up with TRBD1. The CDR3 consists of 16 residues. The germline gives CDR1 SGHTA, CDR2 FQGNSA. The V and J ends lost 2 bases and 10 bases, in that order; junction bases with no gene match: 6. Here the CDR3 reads CASSLMGQGAYSPLHF. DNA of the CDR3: TGTGCCAGCAGCTTAATGGGACAGGGGGCCTACTCACCCCTCCACTTT. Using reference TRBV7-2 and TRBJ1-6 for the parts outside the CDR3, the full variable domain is GAGVSQSPSNKVTEKGKDVELRCDPISGHTALYWYRQSLGQGLEFLIYFQGNSAPDKSGLPSDRFSAERTGGSVSTLTIQRTQQEDSAVYLCASSLMGQGAYSPLHFGNGTRLTVT.

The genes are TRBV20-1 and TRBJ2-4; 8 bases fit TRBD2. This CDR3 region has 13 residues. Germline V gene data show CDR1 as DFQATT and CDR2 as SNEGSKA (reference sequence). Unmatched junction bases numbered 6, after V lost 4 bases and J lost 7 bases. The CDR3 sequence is CSATSGRRNIQYF. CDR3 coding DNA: TGCAGTGCTACCAGCGGGAGAAGGAACATTCAGTACTTC.

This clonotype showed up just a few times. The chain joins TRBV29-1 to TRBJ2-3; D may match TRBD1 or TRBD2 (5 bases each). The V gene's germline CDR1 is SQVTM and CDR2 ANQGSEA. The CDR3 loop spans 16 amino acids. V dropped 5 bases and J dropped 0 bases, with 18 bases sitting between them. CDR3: CSVRGKDGASTDTQYF. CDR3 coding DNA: TGCAGCGTTCGGGGAAAAGACGGGGCTAGCACAGATACGCAGTATTTT.

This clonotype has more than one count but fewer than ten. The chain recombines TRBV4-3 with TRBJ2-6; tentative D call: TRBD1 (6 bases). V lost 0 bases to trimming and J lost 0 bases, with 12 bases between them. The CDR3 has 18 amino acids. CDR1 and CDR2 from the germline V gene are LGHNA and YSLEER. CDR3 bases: TGCGCCAGCAGCCAAGATCTGGGACATTCCTCTGGGGCCAACGTCCTGACTTTC. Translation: CASSQDLGHSSGANVLTF.

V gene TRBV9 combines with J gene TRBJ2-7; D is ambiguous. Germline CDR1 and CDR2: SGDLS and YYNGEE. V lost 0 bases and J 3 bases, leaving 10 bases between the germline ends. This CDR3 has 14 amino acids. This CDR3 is CASSVGSQNYEQYF. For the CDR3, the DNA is TGTGCCAGCAGCGTAGGATCCCAGAACTACGAGCAGTACTTC.

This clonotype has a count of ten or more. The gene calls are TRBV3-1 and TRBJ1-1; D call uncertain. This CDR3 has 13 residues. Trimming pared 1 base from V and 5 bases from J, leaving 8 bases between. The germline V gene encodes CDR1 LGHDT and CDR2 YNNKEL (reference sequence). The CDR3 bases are TGTGCCAGCAGCCAAGTCGGGAGGACTGAAGCTTTCTTT. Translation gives CASSQVGRTEAFF.

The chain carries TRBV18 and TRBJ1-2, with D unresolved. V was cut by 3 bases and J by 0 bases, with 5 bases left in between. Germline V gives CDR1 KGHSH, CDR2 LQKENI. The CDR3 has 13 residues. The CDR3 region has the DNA TGTGCCAGCTCACCTGTAGCTAACTATGGCTACACCTTC. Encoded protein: CASSPVANYGYTF.

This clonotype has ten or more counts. CDR3 loop: CASSLGTGGGYTF. The CDR3 DNA sequence: TGTGCCAGCAGTTTGGGGACAGGGGGGGGCTACACCTTC. The chain is built from TRBV12-3 or TRBV12-4 and TRBJ1-2, with 11 bases that match TRBD1. With V trimmed by 3 bases and J by 8 bases, 2 bases remained unmatched. CDR3 length equals 13 residues.

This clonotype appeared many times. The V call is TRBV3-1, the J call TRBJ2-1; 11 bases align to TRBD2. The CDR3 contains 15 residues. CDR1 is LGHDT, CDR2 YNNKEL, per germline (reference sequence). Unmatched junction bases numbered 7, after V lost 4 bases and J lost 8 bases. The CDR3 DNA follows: TGTGCCAGCAGCCTAACTAGCGGGAGTTTTGATGAGCAGTTCTTC. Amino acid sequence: CASSLTSGSFDEQFF.

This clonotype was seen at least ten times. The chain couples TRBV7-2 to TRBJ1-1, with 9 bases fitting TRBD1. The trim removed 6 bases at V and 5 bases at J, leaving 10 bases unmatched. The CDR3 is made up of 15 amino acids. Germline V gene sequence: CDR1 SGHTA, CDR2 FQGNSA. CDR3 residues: CASSYQQGARTEAFF. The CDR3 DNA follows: TGTGCCAGCAGTTACCAACAGGGGGCTCGGACTGAAGCTTTCTTT.

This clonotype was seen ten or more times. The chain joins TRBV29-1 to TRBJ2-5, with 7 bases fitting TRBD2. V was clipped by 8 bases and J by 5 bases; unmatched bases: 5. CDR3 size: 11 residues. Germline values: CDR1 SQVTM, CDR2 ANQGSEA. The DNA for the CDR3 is TGCAGCCTTGCGGGGGAGGAGACCCAGTACTTC. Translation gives CSLAGEETQYF. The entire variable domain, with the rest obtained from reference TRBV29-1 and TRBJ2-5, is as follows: SAVISQKPSRDICQRGTSLTIQCQVDSQVTMMFWYRQQPGQSLTLIATANQGSEATYESGFVIDKFPISRPNLTFSTLTVSNMSPEDSSIYLCSLAGEETQYFGPGTRLLVL.

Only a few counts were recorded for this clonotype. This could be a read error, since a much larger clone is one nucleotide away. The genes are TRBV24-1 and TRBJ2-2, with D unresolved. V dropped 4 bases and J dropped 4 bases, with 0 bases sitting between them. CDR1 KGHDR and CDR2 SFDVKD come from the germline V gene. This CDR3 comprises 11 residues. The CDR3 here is CATSDTGELFF. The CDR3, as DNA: TGTGCCACCAGTGACACCGGGGAGCTGTTTTTT.

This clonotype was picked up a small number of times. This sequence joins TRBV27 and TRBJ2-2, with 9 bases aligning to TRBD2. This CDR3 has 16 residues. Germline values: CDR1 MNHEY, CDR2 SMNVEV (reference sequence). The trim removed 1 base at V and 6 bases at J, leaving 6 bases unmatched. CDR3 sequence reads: CASSLLREGPAGELFF. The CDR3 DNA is TGTGCCAGCAGTTTATTGCGGGAGGGCCCCGCCGGGGAGCTGTTTTTT.

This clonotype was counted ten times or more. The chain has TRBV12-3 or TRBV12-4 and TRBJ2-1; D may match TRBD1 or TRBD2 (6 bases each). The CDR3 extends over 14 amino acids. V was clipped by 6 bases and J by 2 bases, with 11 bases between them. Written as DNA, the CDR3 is TGTGCCAGCAGCAACGGGGGCCCCTACAATGAGCAGTTCTTC. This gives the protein CASSNGGPYNEQFF.

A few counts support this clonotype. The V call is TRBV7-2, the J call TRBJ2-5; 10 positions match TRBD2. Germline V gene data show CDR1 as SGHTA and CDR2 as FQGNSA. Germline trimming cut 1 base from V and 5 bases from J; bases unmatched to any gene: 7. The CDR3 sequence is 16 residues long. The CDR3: CASSLDATSGWETQYF. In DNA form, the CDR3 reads TGTGCCAGCAGCTTAGACGCGACTAGCGGGTGGGAGACCCAGTACTTC. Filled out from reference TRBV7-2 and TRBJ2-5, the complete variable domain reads GAGVSQSPSNKVTEKGKDVELRCDPISGHTALYWYRQSLGQGLEFLIYFQGNSAPDKSGLPSDRFSAERTGGSVSTLTIQRTQQEDSAVYLCASSLDATSGWETQYFGPGTRLLVL.

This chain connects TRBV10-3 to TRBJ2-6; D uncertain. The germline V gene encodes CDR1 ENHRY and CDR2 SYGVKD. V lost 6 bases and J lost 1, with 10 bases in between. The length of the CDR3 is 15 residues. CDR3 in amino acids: CAISPGSSGANVLTF. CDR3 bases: TGTGCCATCAGCCCAGGCTCTTCTGGGGCCAACGTCCTGACTTTC.

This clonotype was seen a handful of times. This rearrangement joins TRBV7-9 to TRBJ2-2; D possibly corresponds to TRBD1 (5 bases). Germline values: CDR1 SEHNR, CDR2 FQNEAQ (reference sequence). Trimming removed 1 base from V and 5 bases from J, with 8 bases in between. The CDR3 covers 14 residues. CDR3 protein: CASSLVDITGELFF. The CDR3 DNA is TGTGCCAGCAGCTTAGTGGACATAACCGGGGAGCTGTTTTTT.